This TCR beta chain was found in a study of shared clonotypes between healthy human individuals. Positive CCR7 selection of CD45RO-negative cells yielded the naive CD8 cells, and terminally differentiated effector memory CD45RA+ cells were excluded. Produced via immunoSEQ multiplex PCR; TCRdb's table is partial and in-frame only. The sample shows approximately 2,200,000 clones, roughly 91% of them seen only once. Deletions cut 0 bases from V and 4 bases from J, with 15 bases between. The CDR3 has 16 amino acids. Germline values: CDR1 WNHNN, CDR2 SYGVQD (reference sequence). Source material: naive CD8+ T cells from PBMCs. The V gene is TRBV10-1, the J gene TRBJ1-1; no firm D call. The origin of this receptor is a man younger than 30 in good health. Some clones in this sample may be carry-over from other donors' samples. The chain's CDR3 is CASSESRAGRGTEAFF. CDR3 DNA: TGCGCCAGCAGTGAGTCCCGCGCGGGGAGAGGCACTGAAGCTTTCTTT.